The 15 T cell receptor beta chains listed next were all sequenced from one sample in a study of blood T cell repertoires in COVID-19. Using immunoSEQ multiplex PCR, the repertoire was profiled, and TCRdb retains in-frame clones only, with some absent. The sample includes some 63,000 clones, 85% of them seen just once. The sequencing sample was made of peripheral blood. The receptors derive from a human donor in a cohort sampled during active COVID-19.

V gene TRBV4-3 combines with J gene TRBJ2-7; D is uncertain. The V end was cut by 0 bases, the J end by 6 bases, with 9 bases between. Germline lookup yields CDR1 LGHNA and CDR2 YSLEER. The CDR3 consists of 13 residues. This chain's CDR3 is CASSQERSSEQYF. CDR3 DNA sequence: TGCGCCAGCAGCCAAGAGAGGAGTAGCGAGCAGTACTTC.

CDR3 amino acids: CASRSGTGVYEQFF. The CDR3 DNA sequence: TGCGCCAGCAGGAGCGGGACAGGGGTGTATGAGCAGTTCTTC. The V gene is TRBV5-1, the J gene TRBJ2-1, with 10 positions matching TRBD1. The CDR3 extends over 14 amino acids. From germline, CDR1 is SGHRS and CDR2 YFSETQ. Trimming at V came to 5 bases and at J to 8 bases, leaving 7 bases not matched to a gene.

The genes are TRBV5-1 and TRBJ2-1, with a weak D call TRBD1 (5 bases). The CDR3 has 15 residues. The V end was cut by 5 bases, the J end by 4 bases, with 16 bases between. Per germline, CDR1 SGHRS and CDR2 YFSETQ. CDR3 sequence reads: CASRYRGQTYNEQFF. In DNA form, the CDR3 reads TGCGCCAGCAGGTATAGGGGCCAGACTTACAATGAGCAGTTCTTC.

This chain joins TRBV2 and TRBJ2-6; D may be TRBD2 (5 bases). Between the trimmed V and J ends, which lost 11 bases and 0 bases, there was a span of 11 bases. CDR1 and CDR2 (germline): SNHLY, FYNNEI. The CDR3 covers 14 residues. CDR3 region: CAGSSLSGANVLTF. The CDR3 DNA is TGTGCCGGCTCTAGCCTCTCTGGGGCCAACGTCCTGACTTTC.

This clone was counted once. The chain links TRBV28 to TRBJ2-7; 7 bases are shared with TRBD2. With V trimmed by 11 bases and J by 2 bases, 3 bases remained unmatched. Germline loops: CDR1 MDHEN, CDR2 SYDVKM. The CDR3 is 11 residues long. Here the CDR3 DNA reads TGTGCCTCCGGGGGGACCTACGAGCAGTACTTC. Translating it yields CASGGTYEQYF.

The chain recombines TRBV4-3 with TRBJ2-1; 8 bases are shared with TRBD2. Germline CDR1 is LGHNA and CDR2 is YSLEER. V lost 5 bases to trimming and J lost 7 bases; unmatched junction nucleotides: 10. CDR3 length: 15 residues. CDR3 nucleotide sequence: TGCGCCAGCAGCGCCCGAGGGCGGGGGGCAAATGAGCAGTTCTTC. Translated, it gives CASSARGRGANEQFF.

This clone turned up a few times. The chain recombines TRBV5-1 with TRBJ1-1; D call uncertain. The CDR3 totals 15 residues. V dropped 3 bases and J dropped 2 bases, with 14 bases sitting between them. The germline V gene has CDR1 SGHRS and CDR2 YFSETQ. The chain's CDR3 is CASSSPQSGNTEAFF. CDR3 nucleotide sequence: TGCGCCAGCAGCTCTCCTCAATCAGGTAACACTGAAGCTTTCTTT.

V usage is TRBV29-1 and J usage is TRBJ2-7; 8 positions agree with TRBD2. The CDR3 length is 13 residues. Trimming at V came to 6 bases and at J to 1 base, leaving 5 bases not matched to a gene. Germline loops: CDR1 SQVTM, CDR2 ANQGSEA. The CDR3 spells CSVIAGSSYEQYF. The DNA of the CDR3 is TGCAGCGTCATAGCGGGGTCTTCCTACGAGCAGTACTTC.

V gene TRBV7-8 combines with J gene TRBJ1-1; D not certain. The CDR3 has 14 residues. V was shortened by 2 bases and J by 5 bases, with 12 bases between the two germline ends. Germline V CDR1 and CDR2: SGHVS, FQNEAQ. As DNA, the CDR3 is TGTGCCAGCAGCTTACAGCGGGGTTTAACTGAAGCTTTCTTT. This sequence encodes CASSLQRGLTEAFF.

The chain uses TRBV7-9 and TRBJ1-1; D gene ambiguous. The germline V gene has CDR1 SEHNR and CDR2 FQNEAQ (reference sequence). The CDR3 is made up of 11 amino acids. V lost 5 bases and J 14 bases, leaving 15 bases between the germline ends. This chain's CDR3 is CASSRQRTRFF. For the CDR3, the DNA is TGTGCCAGCAGCCGACAACGGACTCGGTTCTTT. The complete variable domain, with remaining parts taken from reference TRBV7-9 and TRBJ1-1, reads DTGVSQNPRHKITKRGQNVTFRCDPISEHNRLYWYRQTLGQGPEFLTYFQNEAQLEKSRLLSDRFSAERPKGSFSTLEIQRTEQGDSAMYLCASSRQRTRFFGQGTRLTVV.

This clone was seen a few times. CDR3: CASARLGGVDNEQFF. The CDR3, as DNA: TGTGCCAGCGCCAGGTTGGGGGGGGTGGACAATGAGCAGTTCTTC. This chain uses TRBV6-6 with TRBJ2-1; 7 bases line up with TRBD2. The CDR3 is 15 amino acids. With V trimmed by 8 bases and J by 5 bases, 12 bases remained unmatched. Germline assignment: CDR1 MNHNY and CDR2 SVGAGI (reference sequence).

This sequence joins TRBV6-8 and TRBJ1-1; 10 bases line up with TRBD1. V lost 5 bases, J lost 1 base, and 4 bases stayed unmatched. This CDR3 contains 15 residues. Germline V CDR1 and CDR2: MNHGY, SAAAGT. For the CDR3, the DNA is TGTGCCAGCAGTCCCGGACAGGGGGGGAACACTGAAGCTTTCTTT. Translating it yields CASSPGQGGNTEAFF.

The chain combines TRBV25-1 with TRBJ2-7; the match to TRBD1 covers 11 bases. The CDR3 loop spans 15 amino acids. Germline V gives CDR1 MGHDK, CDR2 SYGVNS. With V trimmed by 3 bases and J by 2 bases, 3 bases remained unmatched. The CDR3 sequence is CASSDVGQGAYEQYF. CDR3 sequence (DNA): TGTGCCAGCAGTGATGTGGGACAGGGGGCCTACGAGCAGTACTTC.

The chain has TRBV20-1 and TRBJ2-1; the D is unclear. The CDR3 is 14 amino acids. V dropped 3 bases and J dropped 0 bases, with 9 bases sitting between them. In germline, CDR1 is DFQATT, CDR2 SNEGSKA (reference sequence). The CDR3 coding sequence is TGCAGTGCTAGTACTCCTGACTCCTACAATGAGCAGTTCTTC. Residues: CSASTPDSYNEQFF.

CDR3 amino acids: CASSVGRGAGAPGNEQFF. CDR3 nucleotides: TGTGCCAGCAGCGTAGGACGGGGAGCGGGGGCCCCAGGGAATGAGCAGTTCTTC. The chain links TRBV9 to TRBJ2-1, with 8 nucleotides matching TRBD2. The germline V gene encodes CDR1 SGDLS and CDR2 YYNGEE. V shed 0 bases and J 7 bases; nucleotides not matched to a gene: 15. CDR3 size: 18 residues.